Below, 4 T cell receptor beta chains from the same sample are listed, as sequenced in a study of blood T cells in healthy people across ages. A J-beta primer mix and a sample-barcoded 5' primer were used in a second PCR of about 7 to 12 cycles. MiXCR, applied by TCRdb to the 5' RACE reads, yields one record per CDR3 protein. The table includes some 700,000 distinct CDR3 sequences, approximately 22% detected once. The specimen was blood. These receptors were taken from a man in his 70s in good health.

The J gene is TRBJ1-1, the V gene TRBV7-9, with D maybe TRBD1 (5 bases). Between the trimmed V and J ends, which lost 6 bases and 0 bases, there was a span of 11 bases. This CDR3 comprises 14 residues. Per the germline V gene, CDR1 is SEHNR and CDR2 is FQNEAQ (reference sequence). The CDR3: CASSLGLLNTEAFF. Here the CDR3 DNA reads TGTGCCAGCAGTTTGGGGCTTCTGAACACTGAAGCTTTCTTT. Complete variable domain (other parts from reference TRBV7-9 and TRBJ1-1): DTGVSQNPRHKITKRGQNVTFRCDPISEHNRLYWYRQTLGQGPEFLTYFQNEAQLEKSRLLSDRFSAERPKGSFSTLEIQRTEQGDSAMYLCASSLGLLNTEAFFGQGTRLTVV.

The chain employs TRBV5-1 and TRBJ1-2, with a weak D call TRBD1 (5 bases). Germline CDR1 reads SGHRS; CDR2 reads YFSETQ. V lost 0 bases and J 7 bases, leaving 13 bases between the germline ends. The CDR3 runs to 14 residues. The CDR3 loop is CASSLDRGGFGYTF. In nucleotides, the CDR3 is TGCGCCAGCAGCTTGGATAGGGGCGGGTTTGGCTACACCTTC.

This sequence joins TRBV20-1 and TRBJ2-2; TRBD2 matches 10 bases. Germline CDR1 reads DFQATT; CDR2 reads SNEGSKA (reference sequence). With V trimmed by 6 bases and J by 7 bases, 14 bases remained unmatched. The CDR3 consists of 16 residues. The CDR3 nucleotides are TGCAGTGCCCTCTCTAGCGGGGGACCGTCGATCGGGGAGCTGTTTTTT. Translation gives CSALSSGGPSIGELFF.

The table lists this clonotype with a few counts. The V call is TRBV9, the J call TRBJ1-2, with no clear D. The ends were cut back, 0 bases at V and 1 base at J, with 7 bases in the middle. Germline-derived CDR1 and CDR2 are SGDLS and YYNGEE. The CDR3 has 14 amino acids. DNA for the CDR3: TGTGCCAGCAGCGTAGGCCACAATAACTATGGCTACACCTTC. Protein product: CASSVGHNNYGYTF.